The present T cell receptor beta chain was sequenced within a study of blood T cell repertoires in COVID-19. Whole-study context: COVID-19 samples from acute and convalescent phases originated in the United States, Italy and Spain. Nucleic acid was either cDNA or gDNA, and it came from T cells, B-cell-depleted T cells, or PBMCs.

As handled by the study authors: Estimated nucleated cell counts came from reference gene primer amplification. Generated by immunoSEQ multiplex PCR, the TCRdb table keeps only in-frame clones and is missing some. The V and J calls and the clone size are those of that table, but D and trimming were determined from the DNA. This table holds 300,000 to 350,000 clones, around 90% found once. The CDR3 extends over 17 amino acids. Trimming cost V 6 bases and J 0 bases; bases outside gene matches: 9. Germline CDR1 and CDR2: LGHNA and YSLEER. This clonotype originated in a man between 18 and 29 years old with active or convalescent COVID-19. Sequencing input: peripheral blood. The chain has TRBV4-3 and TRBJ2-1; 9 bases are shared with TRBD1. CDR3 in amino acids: CASRGQGHRGSYNEQFF. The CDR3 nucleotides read TGCGCCAGCAGAGGACAGGGGCACAGAGGCTCCTACAATGAGCAGTTCTTC.